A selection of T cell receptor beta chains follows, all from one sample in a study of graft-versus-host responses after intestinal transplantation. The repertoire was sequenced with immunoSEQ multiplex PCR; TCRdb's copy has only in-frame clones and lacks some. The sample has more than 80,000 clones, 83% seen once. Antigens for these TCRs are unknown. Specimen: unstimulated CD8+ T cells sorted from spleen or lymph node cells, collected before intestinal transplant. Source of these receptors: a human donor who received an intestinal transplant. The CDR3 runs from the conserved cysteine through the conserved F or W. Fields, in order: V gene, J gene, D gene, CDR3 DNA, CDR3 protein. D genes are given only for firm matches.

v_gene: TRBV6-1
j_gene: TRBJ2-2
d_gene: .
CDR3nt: TGTGCCAGCAGTTATTCCCCCTCCACCGGGGAGCTGTTTTTT
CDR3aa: CASSYSPSTGELFF

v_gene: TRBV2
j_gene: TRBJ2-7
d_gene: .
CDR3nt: TGTGCCAGCAGTGAGAAGCCAGAGCCCTACGAGCAGTACTTC
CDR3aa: CASSEKPEPYEQYF

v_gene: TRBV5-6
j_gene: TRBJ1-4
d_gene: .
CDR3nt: TGTGCCAGCAGCTTAGTGACCGGGACAACTAATGAAAAACTGTTTTTT
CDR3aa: CASSLVTGTTNEKLFF

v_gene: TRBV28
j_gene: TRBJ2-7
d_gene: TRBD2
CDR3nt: TGTGCCAGCAGGAAGCGGGGCGTTTACTACGAGCAGTACTTC
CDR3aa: CASRKRGVYYEQYF

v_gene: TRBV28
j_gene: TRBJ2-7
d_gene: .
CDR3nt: TGTGCCAGCAGTCAAACCCCCGGGACAAGGATGTACGAGCAGTACTTC
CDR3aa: CASSQTPGTRMYEQYF

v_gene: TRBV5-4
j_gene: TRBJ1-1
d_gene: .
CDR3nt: TGTGCCAGCAGCATTATTCCGGGTCCCCTCCGTACTGAAGCTTTCTTT
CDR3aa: CASSIIPGPLRTEAFF

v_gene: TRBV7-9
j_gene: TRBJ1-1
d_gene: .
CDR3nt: TGTGCCAGCAGCTTAGGGTCTGAAGCTTTCTTT
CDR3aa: CASSLGSEAFF

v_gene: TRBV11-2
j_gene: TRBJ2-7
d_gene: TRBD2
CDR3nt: TGTGCCAGCAGCTCCGCTCGAGCGGGAGGGCACGTCGAGCAGTACTTC
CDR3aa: CASSSARAGGHVEQYF

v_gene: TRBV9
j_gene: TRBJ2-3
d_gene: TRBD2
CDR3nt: TGTGCCAGTAGCGTAGGAGAGTATAGACTAGCGGGATCTGTAGATACGCAGTATTTT
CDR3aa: CASSVGEYRLAGSVDTQYF

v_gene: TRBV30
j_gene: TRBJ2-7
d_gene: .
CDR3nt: TGTGCCTGGACAACGGGGCACGAGCAGTACTTC
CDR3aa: CAWTTGHEQYF